This passage covers 6 T cell receptor beta chains from one sample sequenced in a study of blood T cell repertoires in COVID-19. TCRdb's table, derived via immunoSEQ multiplex PCR, lists solely in-frame clones and lacks some. The sample lists approximately 31,000 clones; 85% to 95% were seen once. Specimen: peripheral blood. Receptor source: a human donor in a cohort sampled during active COVID-19.

The V and J genes are TRBV2 and TRBJ2-1; 13 bases agree with TRBD2. V lost 7 bases to trimming and J lost 4 bases; unmatched junction nucleotides: 7. Germline values: CDR1 SNHLY, CDR2 FYNNEI. The CDR3 loop spans 16 amino acids. In DNA, the CDR3 is TGTGCCAGCATGACGGGACTAGCGGGATCGTACAATGAGCAGTTCTTC. Residues: CASMTGLAGSYNEQFF.

Concerning this clone: Other DNA sequences from this sample encode an identical CDR3 as well. CDR3 DNA sequence: TGTGCCAGCAGCGTAGCGGCAGGCGCTGGAAACACCATATATTTT. Translating it yields CASSVAAGAGNTIYF. This sequence joins TRBV9 and TRBJ1-3; no reliable D call. CDR1 is SGDLS, CDR2 YYNGEE, per germline. This CDR3 contains 15 residues. The V end lost 0 bases, the J end lost 2 bases, and 9 bases lay between the germline ends.

In DNA, the CDR3 is TGTGCCAGCAGTTTAGCCCGACAAATCGGCTATGGCTACACCTTC. As protein: CASSLARQIGYGYTF. The gene calls are TRBV28 and TRBJ1-2; D remains unclear. This CDR3 contains 15 residues. Germline-derived CDR1 and CDR2 are MDHEN and SYDVKM. V was cut by 2 bases and J by 4 bases, with 14 bases left in between.

The J gene is TRBJ1-1, the V gene TRBV5-5; D ambiguous. The V gene lost 3 bases and the J gene lost 2 bases, with 11 bases spanning the gap. This CDR3 is 14 amino acids long. Germline lookup yields CDR1 SGHKS and CDR2 YYEKEE (reference sequence). CDR3 in DNA: TGTGCCAGCAGCTCGCATAACCTAAACACTGAAGCTTTCTTT. As protein: CASSSHNLNTEAFF.

J is TRBJ1-4 and V is TRBV28, with 9 bases identical to TRBD1. Looked up from germline, CDR1 is MDHEN and CDR2 is SYDVKM. Trimming cost V 6 bases and J 10 bases; bases outside gene matches: 9. The CDR3 sequence is 14 residues long. CDR3 sequence reads: CASRTTGGSVKLFF. The CDR3 nucleotides are TGTGCCAGCAGAACGACAGGGGGTAGTGTAAAACTGTTTTTT. The full variable domain, rest sourced from reference TRBV28 and TRBJ1-4, is DVKVTQSSRYLVKRTGEKVFLECVQDMDHENMFWYRQDPGLGLRLIYFSYDVKMKEKGDIPEGYSVSREKKERFSLILESASTNQTSMYLCASRTTGGSVKLFFGSGTQLSVL.

V gene TRBV7-8 combines with J gene TRBJ1-4, with a possible D match to TRBD1 (5 bases). This CDR3 region has 14 residues. Between the trimmed V and J ends, which lost 5 bases and 4 bases, there was a span of 11 bases. Germline CDR1 SGHVS, CDR2 FQNEAQ. CDR3: CASSPRGDNEKLFF. The CDR3 coding sequence is TGTGCCAGCAGCCCCCGGGGGGATAATGAAAAACTGTTTTTT.